Shown below are 25 T cell receptor beta chains from a single sample sequenced in a study of blood T cell repertoires in COVID-19 (dated by TCRdb to between 2020 and 2021). Library prep was done by the immunoSEQ multiplex PCR assay. TCRdb took over this immuneACCESS table, retaining in-frame rearrangements with V and J assigned. Such tables are incomplete; in checked studies, under half of the missing clones stem from an unresolved V gene, and the remainder is unexplained. For this sample there are a few hundred thousand clones; around 90% appear just once. Under 2.5% of the sample lies in the top ten. What was sequenced was peripheral blood. Source of these receptors: a woman aged 55-75 years with COVID-19, enrolled during active disease.

The V gene is TRBV5-1, the J gene TRBJ2-5, with D hard to call. V lost 3 bases to trimming and J lost 4 bases, with 7 bases between them. Germline CDR1 and CDR2: SGHRS and YFSETQ. CDR3 length: 12 residues. In nucleotides, the CDR3 is TGCGCCAGCAGCTGGGCCGGAGAGACCCAGTACTTC. Translation: CASSWAGETQYF.

This chain joins TRBV5-8 and TRBJ1-1; 8 bases agree with TRBD1. Looked up from germline, CDR1 is SGHTS and CDR2 is YDEGEE. The CDR3 totals 18 residues. The V segment lost 7 bases and the J segment 4 bases; nucleotides outside the gene matches: 21. The CDR3 loop reads CASPHPKTGEYLGTEAFF. The DNA of the CDR3 is TGTGCCAGCCCTCACCCTAAGACAGGGGAGTACCTGGGCACTGAAGCTTTCTTT. Drawing the rest from reference TRBV5-8 and TRBJ1-1, the complete variable domain is EAGVTQSPTHLIKTRGQQATLRCSPISGHTSVYWYQQALGLGLQFLLWYDEGEERNRGNFPPRFSGRQFPNYSSELNVNALELEDSALYLCASPHPKTGEYLGTEAFFGQGTRLTVV.

This clone was observed once. The rearrangement joins TRBV19 to TRBJ2-3; 7 bases match TRBD2. This CDR3 is built from 15 residues. V lost 5 bases, J lost 2 bases, and 7 bases stayed unmatched. Germline V gives CDR1 LNHDA, CDR2 SQIVND (reference sequence). For the CDR3, the DNA is TGTGCCAGTAGTTCTAGCGGCGAGAACACAGATACGCAGTATTTT. Translated: CASSSSGENTDTQYF.

The chain has TRBV19 and TRBJ2-5; a possible D gene is TRBD2 (7 bases). This CDR3 comprises 15 residues. The germline V gene has CDR1 LNHDA and CDR2 SQIVND (reference sequence). Trimming stripped 1 base from V and 5 bases from J, with 14 bases between. CDR3 nucleotides: TGTGCCAGTAGTATAGGAGGGGGGGTTAGGGAGACCCAGTACTTC. Protein: CASSIGGGVRETQYF. Filled out from reference TRBV19 and TRBJ2-5, the complete variable domain reads DGGITQSPKYLFRKEGQNVTLSCEQNLNHDAMYWYRQDPGQGLRLIYYSQIVNDFQKGDIAEGYSVSREKKESFPLTVTSAQKNPTAFYLCASSIGGGVRETQYFGPGTRLLVL.

V gene TRBV7-6 combines with J gene TRBJ2-7; 8 nucleotides line up with TRBD2. Looked up from germline, CDR1 is SGHVS and CDR2 is FNYEAQ. Trimming removed 5 bases from V and 5 bases from J; junction bases left unmatched: 8. The CDR3 consists of 14 residues. This chain's CDR3 is CASSLERGLNEQYF. In DNA, the CDR3 is TGTGCCAGCAGCCTCGAGCGGGGGCTCAACGAGCAGTACTTC.

This clone came up once. V usage is TRBV7-3 and J usage is TRBJ2-1; 10 nucleotides line up with TRBD1. The CDR3 consists of 15 residues. Trimming cost V 2 bases and J 6 bases; bases outside gene matches: 4. Germline CDR1 SGHTA, CDR2 FQGTGA. CDR3 sequence (DNA): TGTGCCAGCAGCTTATCAAGGACAGGGGGCAATGAGCAGTTCTTC. Amino acids: CASSLSRTGGNEQFF. Full variable domain (outside the CDR3, taken from reference TRBV7-3 and TRBJ2-1): GAGVSQTPSNKVTEKGKYVELRCDPISGHTALYWYRQSLGQGPEFLIYFQGTGAADDSGLPNDRFFAVRPEGSVSTLKIQRTERGDSAVYLCASSLSRTGGNEQFFGPGTRLTVL.

CDR3: CASSQFTQETQYF. DNA of the CDR3: TGCGCCAGCAGCCAATTCACACAAGAGACCCAGTACTTC. The chain is built from TRBV4-1 and TRBJ2-5, with D unresolved. Trimming took off 2 bases at V and 2 bases at J, with 6 bases between the two ends. Germline assignment: CDR1 MGHRA and CDR2 YSYEKL. CDR3 length: 13 residues.

This sequence joins TRBV5-6 and TRBJ2-3; 12 nucleotides line up with TRBD2. Per the germline V gene, CDR1 is SGHDT and CDR2 is YYEEEE. The V segment lost 4 bases and the J segment 1 base; nucleotides outside the gene matches: 7. CDR3 length: 17 amino acids. CDR3 bases: TGTGCCAGCAGCCAGACTAGCGGGGGAACCGGCACAGATACGCAGTATTTT. This gives the protein CASSQTSGGTGTDTQYF. Together with reference TRBV5-6 and TRBJ2-3, the CDR3 gives the full variable domain: DAGVTQSPTHLIKTRGQQVTLRCSPKSGHDTVSWYQQALGQGPQFIFQYYEEEERQRGNFPDRFSGHQFPNYSSELNVNALLLGDSALYLCASSQTSGGTGTDTQYFGPGTRLTVL.

This clone was found once. The chain links TRBV19 to TRBJ1-2, with 8 bases fitting TRBD1. The V gene end was trimmed by 3 bases and the J gene end by 0 bases; junction bases not matched to a gene: 3. CDR1 LNHDA and CDR2 SQIVND come from the germline V gene (reference sequence). This CDR3 spans 15 amino acids. The DNA for the CDR3 is TGTGCCAGTAGTATGCAGGGGGCGGCTAACTATGGCTACACCTTC. It encodes CASSMQGAANYGYTF.

This clone was seen just once. The rearrangement uses TRBV3-1 (or the pseudogene TRBV3-2) and TRBJ1-4, with TRBD1 identical over 8 bases. The CDR3 has 14 amino acids. The trim removed 4 bases at V and 8 bases at J, leaving 6 bases unmatched. Germline lookup yields CDR1 LGHDT and CDR2 YNNKEL (reference sequence). CDR3 bases: TGTGCCAGCAGCCCGAGGACAGGGTACGAAAAACTGTTTTTT. Its translation: CASSPRTGYEKLFF.

V is TRBV5-8 and J is TRBJ1-2; D might be TRBD1 (6 bases). V was clipped by 0 bases and J by 4 bases, with 13 bases between them. The germline V gene has CDR1 SGHTS and CDR2 YDEGEE. The CDR3 covers 15 residues. CDR3 amino acids: CASSLARGRGYGYTF. CDR3 bases: TGTGCCAGCAGCTTGGCCCGGGGCAGGGGCTATGGCTACACCTTC.

This clone has only one observation. This chain joins TRBV4-2 and TRBJ2-2; D perhaps matches TRBD2 (5 bases). The germline gives CDR1 LGHNA, CDR2 YNFKEQ. CDR3 length: 15 amino acids. Between the trimmed V and J ends, which lost 2 bases and 5 bases, there was a span of 12 bases. As DNA, the CDR3 is TGTGCCAGCAGCCAACCCGGGAACCCAACCGGGGAGCTGTTTTTT. This gives the protein CASSQPGNPTGELFF.

The chain couples TRBV2 to TRBJ2-3, with D tentatively TRBD2 (7 bases). The V gene lost 2 bases and the J gene lost 3 bases, with 12 bases spanning the gap. Germline V gives CDR1 SNHLY, CDR2 FYNNEI. The CDR3 is 15 amino acids. CDR3: CASSEIGGPTDTQYF. As DNA, the CDR3 is TGTGCCAGCAGTGAAATCGGGGGGCCTACAGATACGCAGTATTTT.

This rearrangement joins TRBV14 to TRBJ2-2; no firm D call. Trimming cost V 1 base and J 6 bases, with 6 bases left between them. The germline V gene encodes CDR1 SGHDN and CDR2 FVKESK. The CDR3 is made up of 13 amino acids. DNA for the CDR3: TGTGCCAGCAGCCAAGTTGTCTCCGGGGAGCTGTTTTTT. Translating gives CASSQVVSGELFF. Variable domain in full (rest from reference TRBV14 and TRBJ2-2): EAGVTQFPSHSVIEKGQTVTLRCDPISGHDNLYWYRRVMGKEIKFLLHFVKESKQDESGMPNNRFLAERTGGTYSTLKVQPAELEDSGVYFCASSQVVSGELFFGEGSRLTVL.

This clone was recorded once. CDR3 DNA: TGTGCCAGTAGCACCGGGACGGGAGCTAACTATGGCTACACCTTC. This translates into CASSTGTGANYGYTF. The gene calls are TRBV19 and TRBJ1-2, with a possible D match to TRBD1 (5 bases). From germline, CDR1 is LNHDA and CDR2 SQIVND (reference sequence). The CDR3 consists of 15 residues. The V and J ends lost 6 bases and 0 bases respectively, with 14 bases between them.

The chain links TRBV7-2 to TRBJ1-2, with 7 bases that match TRBD1. CDR1 is SGHTA, CDR2 FQGNSA, per germline. This CDR3 is built from 16 residues. V was clipped by 0 bases and J by 6 bases; unmatched bases: 10. The chain's CDR3 is CASSLASQGVGDGYTF. CDR3 in DNA: TGTGCCAGCAGCTTAGCCTCCCAGGGGGTAGGAGATGGCTACACCTTC.

This chain uses TRBV19 with TRBJ1-2; 8 bases agree with TRBD1. Germline CDR1 LNHDA, CDR2 SQIVND (reference sequence). The CDR3 contains 15 residues. J lost 4 bases, V lost 10 bases, and 14 bases had no gene match. This chain's CDR3 is CATSGGQGAFYGYTF. The CDR3 nucleotides are TGTGCCACGAGTGGAGGCCAGGGGGCATTCTATGGCTACACCTTC.

The chain couples TRBV3-1 (or the pseudogene TRBV3-2) to TRBJ1-6; no reliable D call. CDR3 length equals 14 residues. V was clipped by 1 base and J by 10 bases, with 11 bases between them. Germline-derived CDR1 and CDR2 are LGHDT and YNNKEL (reference sequence). This CDR3 is CASSQGAGASPLHF. Here the CDR3 DNA reads TGTGCCAGCAGCCAAGGGGCGGGTGCATCACCCCTCCACTTT.

This chain joins TRBV4-3 and TRBJ2-1; 8 nucleotides agree with TRBD2. The ends lost 0 bases at V and 7 bases at J; junction bases unmatched: 8. The CDR3 is made up of 16 amino acids. Germline CDR1 and CDR2: LGHNA and YSLEER. The CDR3 DNA is TGCGCCAGCAGCCAAGACGCGGGGGGTCCTCCTAATGAGCAGTTCTTC. Its protein product is CASSQDAGGPPNEQFF.

The genes are TRBV27 and TRBJ2-7, with D tentatively TRBD1 (6 bases). CDR3 length: 15 residues. With 0 bases removed from V and 5 bases from J, the gap between germline ends came to 14 bases. CDR1 and CDR2 (germline): MNHEY, SMNVEV (reference sequence). CDR3: CASSLSQGRINEQYF. The CDR3 nucleotides are TGTGCCAGCAGTTTATCTCAGGGGCGGATTAACGAGCAGTACTTC.

This clone is a singleton in its sample. The rearrangement joins TRBV12-5 to TRBJ2-5; 10 bases map to TRBD1. This CDR3 comprises 16 residues. V lost 7 bases to trimming and J lost 4 bases; unmatched junction nucleotides: 12. Germline assignment: CDR1 LGHNT and CDR2 FRNRAP. The CDR3 DNA reads as TGTGCTAGTGCTCTGGCAGCGGGACAGGGGAGAGAGACCCAGTACTTC. Translation gives CASALAAGQGRETQYF. The entire variable domain, with the rest obtained from reference TRBV12-5 and TRBJ2-5, is as follows: DARVTQTPRHKVTEMGQEVTMRCQPILGHNTVFWYRQTMMQGLELLAYFRNRAPLDDSGMPKDRFSAEMPDATLATLKIQPSEPRDSAVYFCASALAAGQGRETQYFGPGTRLLVL.

This chain uses TRBV29-1 with TRBJ2-1; no clear D gene. The CDR3 is 14 amino acids. The germline V gene encodes CDR1 SQVTM and CDR2 ANQGSEA. The ends were cut back, 4 bases at V and 10 bases at J, with 20 bases in the middle. The CDR3 DNA is TGCAGCGTTGGGCTAAGCGCCGACTTCCAGGAGCAGTTCTTC. Protein sequence: CSVGLSADFQEQFF.

The rearrangement links TRBV25-1 to TRBJ1-6; 7 nucleotides line up with TRBD1. Germline-derived CDR1 and CDR2 are MGHDK and SYGVNS. Germline trimming cut 6 bases from V and 7 bases from J; bases unmatched to any gene: 6. The CDR3 totals 14 residues. As DNA, the CDR3 is TGTGCCAGCAGACTCGGGACAGCCAATTCACCCCTCCACTTT. It codes for CASRLGTANSPLHF. Combining the CDR3 with reference TRBV25-1 and TRBJ1-6 gives the whole variable domain EADIYQTPRYLVIGTGKKITLECSQTMGHDKMYWYQQDPGMELHLIHYSYGVNSTEKGDLSSESTVSRIRTEHFPLTLESARPSHTSQYLCASRLGTANSPLHFGNGTRLTVT.

The gene calls are TRBV20-1 and TRBJ2-6; 9 nucleotides line up with TRBD2. CDR1 DFQATT and CDR2 SNEGSKA come from the germline V gene (reference sequence). V dropped 3 bases and J dropped 4; count of bases not matched to a gene: 10. This CDR3 has 17 residues. CDR3 sequence reads: CSASAVAGVSGANVLTF. CDR3 nucleotide sequence: TGCAGTGCTAGTGCGGTAGCGGGGGTGTCCGGGGCCAACGTCCTGACTTTC.

The rearrangement uses TRBV29-1 and TRBJ2-3, with D tentatively TRBD2 (5 bases). CDR3 size: 13 residues. The V and J ends lost 3 bases and 2 bases respectively, with 9 bases between them. CDR1 is SQVTM, CDR2 ANQGSEA, per germline. The DNA of the CDR3 is TGCAGCGTTGACCGGGATAACACAGATACGCAGTATTTT. Its translation is CSVDRDNTDTQYF.